What follows describes a single TCR beta chain. Its antigen is still unknown. The sample is drawn from a study of cytomegalovirus exposure and HLA in healthy donors. At the level of the study: The 130 or so validation repertoires were reported in a later analysis to have been generated on the same platform as the roughly 700 first-cohort repertoires.

Only in-frame clones appear in the TCRdb table, and some are missing; sequencing was by immunoSEQ multiplex PCR. The sample yields about 140,000 clones, approximately 94% seen once. V was pared by 6 bases and J by 2 bases, with 1 base of the junction left unmatched. CDR1 LNHDA and CDR2 SQIVND come from the germline V gene (reference sequence). CDR3 size: 13 residues. Findings and limits, study-wide: First-cohort TCR clusters tended to co-occur in the 90 to 150 validation repertoires, a later analysis found.

The chain joins TRBV19 to TRBJ2-5, with TRBD1 matching 9 bases. Input material: PBMCs. The TCR was taken from a man aged 18 to 30 in good health and CMV-seropositive. The chain's CDR3 is CASRDRGQETQYF. The CDR3, as DNA: TGTGCCAGTAGGGACAGGGGTCAAGAGACCCAGTACTTC.